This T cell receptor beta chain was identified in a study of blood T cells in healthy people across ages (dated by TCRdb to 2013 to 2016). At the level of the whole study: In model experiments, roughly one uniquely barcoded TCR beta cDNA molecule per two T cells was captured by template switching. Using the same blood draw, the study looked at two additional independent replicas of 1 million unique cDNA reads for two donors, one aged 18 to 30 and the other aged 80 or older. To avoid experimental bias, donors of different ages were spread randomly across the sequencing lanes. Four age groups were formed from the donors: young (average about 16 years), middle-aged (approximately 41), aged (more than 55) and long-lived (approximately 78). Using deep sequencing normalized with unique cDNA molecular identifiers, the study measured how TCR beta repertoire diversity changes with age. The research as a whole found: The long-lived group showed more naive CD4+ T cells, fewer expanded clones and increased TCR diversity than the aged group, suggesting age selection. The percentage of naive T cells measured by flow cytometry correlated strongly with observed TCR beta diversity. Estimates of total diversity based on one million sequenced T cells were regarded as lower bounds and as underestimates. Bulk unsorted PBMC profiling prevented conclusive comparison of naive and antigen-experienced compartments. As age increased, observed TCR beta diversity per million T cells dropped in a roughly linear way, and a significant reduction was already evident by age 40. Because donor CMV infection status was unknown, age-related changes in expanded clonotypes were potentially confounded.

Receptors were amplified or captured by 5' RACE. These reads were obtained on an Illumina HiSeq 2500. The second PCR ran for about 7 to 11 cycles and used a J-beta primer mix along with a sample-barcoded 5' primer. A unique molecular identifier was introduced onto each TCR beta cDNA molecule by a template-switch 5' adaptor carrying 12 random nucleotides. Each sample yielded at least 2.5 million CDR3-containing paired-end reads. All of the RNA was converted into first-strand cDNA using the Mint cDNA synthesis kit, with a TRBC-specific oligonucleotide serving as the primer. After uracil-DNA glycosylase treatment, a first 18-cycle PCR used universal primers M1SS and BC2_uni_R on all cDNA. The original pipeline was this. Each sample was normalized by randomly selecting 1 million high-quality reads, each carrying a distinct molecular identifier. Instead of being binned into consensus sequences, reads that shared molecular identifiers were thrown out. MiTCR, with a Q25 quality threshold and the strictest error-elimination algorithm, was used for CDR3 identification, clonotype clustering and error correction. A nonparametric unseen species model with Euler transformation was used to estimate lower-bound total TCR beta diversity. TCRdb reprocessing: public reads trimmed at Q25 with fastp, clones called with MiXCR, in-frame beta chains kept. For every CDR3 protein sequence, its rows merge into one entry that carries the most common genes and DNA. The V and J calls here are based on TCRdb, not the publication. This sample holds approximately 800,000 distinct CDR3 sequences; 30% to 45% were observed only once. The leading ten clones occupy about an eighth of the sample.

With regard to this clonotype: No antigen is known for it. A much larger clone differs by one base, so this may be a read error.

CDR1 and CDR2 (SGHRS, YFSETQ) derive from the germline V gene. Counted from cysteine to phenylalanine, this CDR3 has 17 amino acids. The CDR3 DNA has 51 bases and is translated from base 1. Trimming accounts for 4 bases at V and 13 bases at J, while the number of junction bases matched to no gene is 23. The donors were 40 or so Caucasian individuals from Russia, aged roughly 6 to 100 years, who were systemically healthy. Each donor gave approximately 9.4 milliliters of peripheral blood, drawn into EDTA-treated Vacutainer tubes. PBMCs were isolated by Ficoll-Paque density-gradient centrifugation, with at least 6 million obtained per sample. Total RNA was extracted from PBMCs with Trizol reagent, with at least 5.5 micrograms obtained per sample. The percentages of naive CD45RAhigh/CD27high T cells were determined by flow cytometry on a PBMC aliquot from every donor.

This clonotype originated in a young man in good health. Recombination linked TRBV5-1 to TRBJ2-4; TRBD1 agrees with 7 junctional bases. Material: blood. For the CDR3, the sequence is CASSPNAAGTAAYGQYF. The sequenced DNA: TGCGCCAGCAGCCCTAATGCAGCCGGGACAGCGGCCTACGGGCAGTACTTC.